This T cell receptor (beta chain) was recorded in a study of technical replicates of blood from several donors. The CDR3 is 16 amino acids. Trimming at V came to 0 bases and at J to 0 bases, leaving 5 bases not matched to a gene. Per the germline V gene, CDR1 is MNHEY and CDR2 is SMNVEV (reference sequence). Profiled with immunoSEQ multiplex PCR; TCRdb holds only in-frame clones, not every one. The table lists approximately 87,000 clones, 85% to 95% of them singletons, with roughly 0.3% in the top ten. This receptor was taken from a human donor in good health. The sample was T cells isolated from PBMCs. V is TRBV27 and J is TRBJ2-7; TRBD1 matches at 7 bases. The CDR3 protein is CASSLSVGDSSYEQYF. DNA of the CDR3: TGTGCCAGCAGTTTATCTGTAGGGGACAGCTCCTACGAGCAGTACTTC.